The 13 T cell receptor beta chains below all came from one sample that was sequenced in a study of blood T cell repertoires in COVID-19. Profiled with immunoSEQ multiplex PCR; TCRdb holds only in-frame clones, not every one. Among 200,000 to 250,000 clones listed, 85% to 90% were seen once. Sequenced input: peripheral blood. These receptors all come from a man older than 75 with acute or convalescent COVID-19.

The chain joins TRBV5-5 to TRBJ2-1, with a tentative D call TRBD2 (6 bases). There are 16 residues in the CDR3. Trimming shortened V by 2 bases and J by 1 base, and 13 bases separated the two germline ends. Germline loops: CDR1 SGHKS, CDR2 YYEKEE (reference sequence). The CDR3 protein is CASSFLPAGSYNEQFF. As DNA, the CDR3 is TGTGCCAGCAGCTTTCTCCCGGCGGGGTCCTACAATGAGCAGTTCTTC. The full variable domain, in which reference TRBV5-5 and TRBJ2-1 provide the parts outside the CDR3, is DAGVTQSPTHLIKTRGQQVTLRCSPISGHKSVSWYQQVLGQGPQFIFQYYEKEERGRGNFPDRFSARQFPNYSSELNVNALLLGDSALYLCASSFLPAGSYNEQFFGPGTRLTVL.

This rearrangement joins TRBV18 to TRBJ1-1; possibly TRBD1 for D (6 bases). The V end lost 3 bases, the J end lost 1 base, and 12 bases lay between the germline ends. The CDR3 runs to 15 residues. Germline V lookup: CDR1 KGHSH, CDR2 LQKENI. The CDR3 sequence: CASSPEQGTNTEAFF. As DNA, the CDR3 is TGTGCCAGCTCACCGGAACAGGGTACGAACACTGAAGCTTTCTTT.

This sequence joins TRBV6-5 and TRBJ2-7, with 13 bases that match TRBD2. The CDR3 contains 15 residues. Germline trimming cut 7 bases from V and 3 bases from J; bases unmatched to any gene: 6. From germline, CDR1 is MNHEY and CDR2 SVGAGI. CDR3 amino acids: CASKRTSGSLYEQYF. The CDR3, as DNA: TGTGCCAGCAAAAGGACTAGCGGGAGTCTCTACGAGCAGTACTTC.

As for this clone: This sample includes further DNA sequences coding for the same CDR3. The J gene is TRBJ2-3, the V gene TRBV5-1, with 9 bases aligning to TRBD1. Germline assignment: CDR1 SGHRS and CDR2 YFSETQ. V was clipped by 4 bases and J by 2 bases; unmatched bases: 5. CDR3 size: 15 residues. CDR3 coding DNA: TGCGCCAGCAGCCTTCGGACAGGGGCCACAGATACGCAGTATTTT. Amino acids: CASSLRTGATDTQYF.

This chain connects TRBV2 to TRBJ2-5; D might be TRBD1 (5 bases). Germline CDR1 and CDR2: SNHLY and FYNNEI. Trimming took 6 bases from V and 4 from J, leaving 12 bases between them. The CDR3 runs to 13 residues. This CDR3 is CASRNRPSETQYF. The CDR3 coding sequence is TGTGCCAGCAGGAACAGGCCCTCAGAGACCCAGTACTTC. Looking up the rest from reference TRBV2 and TRBJ2-5 gives the full variable domain: EPEVTQTPSHQVTQMGQEVILRCVPISNHLYFYWYRQILGQKVEFLVSFYNNEISEKSEIFDDQFSVERPDGSNFTLKIRSTKLEDSAMYFCASRNRPSETQYFGPGTRLLVL.

The chain is built from TRBV9 and TRBJ2-3; 7 nucleotides agree with TRBD1. Germline-derived CDR1 and CDR2 are SGDLS and YYNGEE. The V gene end was trimmed by 4 bases and the J gene end by 1 base; junction bases not matched to a gene: 6. There are 15 residues in the CDR3. CDR3 protein: CASSTNRGRTDTQYF. CDR3 coding DNA: TGTGCCAGCAGCACGAACAGGGGTCGCACAGATACGCAGTATTTT.

V and J are TRBV19 and TRBJ2-7, with 7 bases identical to TRBD2. The germline CDR1 and CDR2 sequences are LNHDA and SQIVND (reference sequence). The CDR3 covers 16 residues. V shed 6 bases and J 2 bases; nucleotides not matched to a gene: 13. CDR3 bases: TGTGCCAGTAGCTCCGGCCAAGGAAGCGGGACCTACGAGCAGTACTTC. Translation: CASSSGQGSGTYEQYF.

DNA of the CDR3: TGTGCCAGCCGGGGACAGAACCTCTATGGCTACACCTTC. It yields the protein CASRGQNLYGYTF. The rearrangement links TRBV28 to TRBJ1-2; 7 bases line up with TRBD1. Germline lookup yields CDR1 MDHEN and CDR2 SYDVKM. The J segment lost 4 bases and the V segment lost 8 bases, leaving 7 bases of the junction unmatched. The CDR3 covers 13 residues.

The rearrangement uses TRBV28 and TRBJ2-7; 9 nucleotides match TRBD2. Germline V gives CDR1 MDHEN, CDR2 SYDVKM. The CDR3 spans 16 residues. The trim removed 7 bases at V and 7 bases at J, leaving 17 bases unmatched. CDR3 sequence reads: CASTMGRREGLWEQYF. In DNA form, the CDR3 reads TGTGCCAGCACCATGGGGAGGCGGGAGGGTCTGTGGGAGCAGTACTTC.

This chain uses TRBV27 with TRBJ2-1; 15 bases line up with TRBD2. The CDR3 runs to 15 residues. CDR1 and CDR2 (germline): MNHEY, SMNVEV (reference sequence). J gave up 7 bases and V 6 bases, and 4 bases lay outside the gene matches. The CDR3 DNA reads as TGTGCCAGCAGCCAAGGGACTAGCGGGAGGAATGAGCAGTTCTTC. Translating gives CASSQGTSGRNEQFF.

The rearrangement joins TRBV4-3 to TRBJ2-5; possible D gene TRBD2, 7 bases. Germline CDR1 reads LGHNA; CDR2 reads YSLEER. The CDR3 is made up of 15 amino acids. The germline V and J ends were trimmed by 5 bases and 4 bases, with 17 bases remaining between them. As DNA, the CDR3 is TGCGCCAGCAGCTATAAAGGGGGGGCTCTAGAGACCCAGTACTTC. The encoded protein is CASSYKGGALETQYF.

J is TRBJ2-3 and V is TRBV15; the match to TRBD2 covers 8 bases. Germline V gene sequence: CDR1 LNHNV, CDR2 YYDKDF (reference sequence). V lost 0 bases, J lost 1 base, and 18 bases stayed unmatched. The CDR3 runs 21 residues. This CDR3 reads CATSRERLAGPPQPRTDTQYF. CDR3 nucleotide sequence: TGTGCCACCAGCAGAGAGAGGCTAGCGGGCCCTCCCCAGCCTCGCACAGATACGCAGTATTTT.

This chain links TRBV7-2 with TRBJ2-1; 11 bases agree with TRBD2. The CDR3 is 13 residues long. CDR1 and CDR2 from the germline V gene are SGHTA and FQGNSA. The V segment lost 1 base and the J segment 15 bases; nucleotides outside the gene matches: 5. The CDR3 region has the DNA TGTGCCAGCAGCTTAGTACTAGCGGGGGAGTTGTTCTTC. It encodes CASSLVLAGELFF.